Below, 12 T cell receptor beta chains from the same sample are listed, as sequenced in a study of control samples from healthy donors and cancer patients. The protocol was immunoSEQ multiplex PCR, while the TCRdb copy is restricted to in-frame clones and leaves out a portion. The sample has around 71,000 clones; approximately 89% are singletons. Material for sequencing was PBMCs. The receptors were gathered from a woman aged 45 to 65 with head and neck cancer.

The chain couples TRBV7-8 to TRBJ2-5; 7 bases line up with TRBD1. Losses at the gene ends were 7 bases for V and 7 bases for J; bases not matched to a gene: 15. The germline CDR1 and CDR2 sequences are SGHVS and FQNEAQ. This CDR3 is built from 15 residues. This CDR3 reads CASTALGTAEWTQYF. The CDR3 DNA reads TGTGCCAGCACCGCATTGGGGACAGCAGAGTGGACCCAGTACTTC.

The V gene is TRBV24-1, the J gene TRBJ2-7; D possibly corresponds to TRBD1 (6 bases). V shed 10 bases and J shed 2 bases, with 23 bases lying between them. The CDR3 extends over 16 amino acids. Germline CDR1 is KGHDR and CDR2 is SFDVKD. The CDR3: CATSTTGNRETYEQYF. The DNA of the CDR3 is TGTGCCACGAGTACTACCGGGAACAGGGAGACCTACGAGCAGTACTTC.

This chain links TRBV29-1 with TRBJ2-2, with D tentatively TRBD1 (6 bases). CDR1 and CDR2 (germline): SQVTM, ANQGSEA. V was trimmed by 0 bases and J by 6 bases, leaving 14 bases between them. The CDR3 is 15 amino acids. The CDR3 loop is CSVEDSQGLAGELFF. The CDR3 bases are TGCAGCGTTGAAGATAGTCAGGGGTTAGCCGGGGAGCTGTTTTTT.

The chain combines TRBV28 with TRBJ1-3; possibly TRBD1 for D (5 bases). V lost 2 bases and J lost 2, with 7 bases in between. The germline V gene has CDR1 MDHEN and CDR2 SYDVKM. This CDR3 spans 14 amino acids. DNA of the CDR3: TGTGCCAGCAGTTTAGCGACAGCTGGAAACACCATATATTTT. Translated: CASSLATAGNTIYF.

This chain links TRBV18 with TRBJ2-7; D ambiguous. With 1 base removed from V and 6 bases from J, the gap between germline ends came to 7 bases. Per the germline V gene, CDR1 is KGHSH and CDR2 is LQKENI. This CDR3 is 12 amino acids long. The CDR3 nucleotides are TGTGCCAGCTCACCACAGGGAAGCGAGCAGTACTTC. Translated: CASSPQGSEQYF.

This clone was counted once. V and J are TRBV10-3 and TRBJ2-1; TRBD2 agrees at 7 bases. The CDR3 runs 17 residues. V gave up 4 bases and J gave up 7 bases; unmatched junction bases: 16. CDR1 is ENHRY, CDR2 SYGVKD, per germline. The CDR3 nucleotides are TGTGCCATCAGTGGGGAGGGGCGGGGCCCCTTACAAAATGAGCAGTTCTTC. It encodes CAISGEGRGPLQNEQFF.

This chain joins TRBV5-1 and TRBJ1-6; a possible D gene is TRBD1 (6 bases). CDR1 is SGHRS, CDR2 YFSETQ, per germline. The CDR3 is made up of 14 amino acids. V was cut by 0 bases and J by 7 bases, with 8 bases left in between. The CDR3 region is CASSLGGGNSPLHF. In nucleotides, the CDR3 is TGCGCCAGCAGCTTGGGAGGGGGGAATTCACCCCTCCACTTT. The complete variable domain, with remaining parts taken from reference TRBV5-1 and TRBJ1-6, reads KAGVTQTPRYLIKTRGQQVTLSCSPISGHRSVSWYQQTPGQGLQFLFEYFSETQRNKGNFPGRFSGRQFSNSRSEMNVSTLELGDSALYLCASSLGGGNSPLHFGNGTRLTVT.

J is TRBJ2-2 and V is TRBV6-6, with D possibly being TRBD1 or TRBD2 (5 bases each). The length of the CDR3 is 15 residues. Germline V gene lookup returns CDR1 MNHNY and CDR2 SVGAGI (reference sequence). Trimming stripped 6 bases from V and 4 bases from J, with 15 bases between. The CDR3 is CASSILGESTGELFF. As DNA, the CDR3 is TGTGCCAGCAGCATACTGGGGGAGAGCACCGGGGAGCTGTTTTTT.

The gene calls are TRBV7-6 and TRBJ2-7; D is tentatively TRBD1 or TRBD2 (6 bases each). This CDR3 spans 15 amino acids. The ends were cut back, 2 bases at V and 4 bases at J, with 15 bases in the middle. The germline V gene encodes CDR1 SGHVS and CDR2 FNYEAQ. CDR3 amino acids: CASSLRGTGAYEQYF. The CDR3 DNA sequence: TGTGCCAGCAGCTTACGAGGTACGGGGGCATACGAGCAGTACTTC.

This chain links TRBV6-1 with TRBJ1-3, with D perhaps TRBD1 (5 bases). Per germline, CDR1 MNHNS and CDR2 SASEGT. The CDR3 consists of 18 residues. The V end was cut by 2 bases, the J end by 3 bases, with 20 bases between. Written as DNA, the CDR3 is TGTGCCAGCAGTGAAATTGCGGGGTGGCGGGGGAATGGAAACACCATATATTTT. This gives the protein CASSEIAGWRGNGNTIYF.

The chain uses TRBV18 and TRBJ1-1, with a tentative D call TRBD1 (6 bases). There are 14 residues in the CDR3. Germline V CDR1 and CDR2: KGHSH, LQKENI. V was trimmed by 6 bases and J by 3 bases, leaving 14 bases between them. The CDR3 nucleotides are TGTGCCAGCTCTTCAGGGGTGCAGGACACTGAAGCTTTCTTT. Encoded protein: CASSSGVQDTEAFF.

This chain links TRBV3-1 (or the pseudogene TRBV3-2) with TRBJ1-2; D is undetermined. Trimming removed 1 base from V and 4 bases from J, with 7 bases in between. The CDR3 totals 13 residues. Germline CDR1 is LGHDT and CDR2 is YNNKEL (reference sequence). The CDR3 sequence is CASSQAPAYGYTF. CDR3 nucleotide sequence: TGTGCCAGCAGCCAAGCGCCAGCCTATGGCTACACCTTC.